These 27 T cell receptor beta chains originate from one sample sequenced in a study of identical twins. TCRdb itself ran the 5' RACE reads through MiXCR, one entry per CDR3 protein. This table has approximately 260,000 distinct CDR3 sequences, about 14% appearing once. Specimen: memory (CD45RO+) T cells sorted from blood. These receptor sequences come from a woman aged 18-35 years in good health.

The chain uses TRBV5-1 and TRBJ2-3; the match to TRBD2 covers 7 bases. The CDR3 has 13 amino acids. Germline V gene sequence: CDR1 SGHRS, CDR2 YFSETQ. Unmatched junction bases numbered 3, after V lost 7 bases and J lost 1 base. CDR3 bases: TGCGCCAGCGGACTAGTGCGCACAGATACGCAGTATTTT. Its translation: CASGLVRTDTQYF.

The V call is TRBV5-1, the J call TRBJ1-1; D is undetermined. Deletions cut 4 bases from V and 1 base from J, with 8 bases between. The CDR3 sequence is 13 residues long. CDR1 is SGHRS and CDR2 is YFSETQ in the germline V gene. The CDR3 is CASSPLPNTEAFF. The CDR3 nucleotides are TGCGCCAGCAGCCCGTTGCCGAACACTGAAGCTTTCTTT. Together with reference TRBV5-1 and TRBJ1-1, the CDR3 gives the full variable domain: KAGVTQTPRYLIKTRGQQVTLSCSPISGHRSVSWYQQTPGQGLQFLFEYFSETQRNKGNFPGRFSGRQFSNSRSEMNVSTLELGDSALYLCASSPLPNTEAFFGQGTRLTVV.

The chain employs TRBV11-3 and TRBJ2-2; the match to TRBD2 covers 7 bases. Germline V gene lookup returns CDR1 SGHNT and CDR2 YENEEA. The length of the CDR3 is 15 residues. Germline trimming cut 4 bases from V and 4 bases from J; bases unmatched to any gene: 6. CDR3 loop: CASSSGGFSTGELFF. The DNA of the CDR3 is TGTGCCAGCAGCTCCGGGGGGTTTAGCACCGGGGAGCTGTTTTTT.

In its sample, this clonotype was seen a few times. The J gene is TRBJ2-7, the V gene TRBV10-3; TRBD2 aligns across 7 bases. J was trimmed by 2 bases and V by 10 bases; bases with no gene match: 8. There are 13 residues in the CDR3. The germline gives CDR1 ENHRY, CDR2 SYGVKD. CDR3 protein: CATKGGDPYEQYF. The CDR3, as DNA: TGTGCCACCAAGGGAGGGGACCCCTACGAGCAGTACTTC.

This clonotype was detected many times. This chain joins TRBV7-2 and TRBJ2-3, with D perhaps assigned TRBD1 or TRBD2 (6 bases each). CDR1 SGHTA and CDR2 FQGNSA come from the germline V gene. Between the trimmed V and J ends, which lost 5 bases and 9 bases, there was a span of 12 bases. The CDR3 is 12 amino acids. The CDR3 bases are TGTGCCAGCAGCGAACAGGGAGGCACGCAGTATTTT. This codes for CASSEQGGTQYF.

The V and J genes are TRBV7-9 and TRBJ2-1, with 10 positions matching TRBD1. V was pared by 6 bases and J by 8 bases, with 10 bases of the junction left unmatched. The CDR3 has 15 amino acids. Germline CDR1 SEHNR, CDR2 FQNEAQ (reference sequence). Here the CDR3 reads CASSPDRGLSHEQFF. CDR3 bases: TGTGCCAGCAGTCCCGACAGGGGGCTTTCTCATGAGCAGTTCTTC.

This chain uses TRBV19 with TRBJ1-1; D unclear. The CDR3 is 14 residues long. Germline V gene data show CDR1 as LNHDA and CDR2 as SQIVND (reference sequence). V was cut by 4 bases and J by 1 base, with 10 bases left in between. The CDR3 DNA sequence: TGTGCCAGTAGTAAAAGTGCTTCGAACACTGAAGCTTTCTTT. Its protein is CASSKSASNTEAFF.

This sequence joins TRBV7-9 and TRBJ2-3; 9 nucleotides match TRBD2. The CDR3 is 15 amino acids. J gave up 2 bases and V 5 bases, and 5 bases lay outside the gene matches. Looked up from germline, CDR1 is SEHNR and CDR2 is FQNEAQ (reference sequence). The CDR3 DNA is TGTGCCAGCAGCGTTAGCGGGAGACCCACAGATACGCAGTATTTT. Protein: CASSVSGRPTDTQYF.

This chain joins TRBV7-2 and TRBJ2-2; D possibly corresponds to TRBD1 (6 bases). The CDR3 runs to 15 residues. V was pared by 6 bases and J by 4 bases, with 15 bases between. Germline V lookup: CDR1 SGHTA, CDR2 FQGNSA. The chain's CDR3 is CASRIGTGSTGELFF. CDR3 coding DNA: TGTGCCAGCAGGATCGGTACAGGGAGCACCGGGGAGCTGTTTTTT.

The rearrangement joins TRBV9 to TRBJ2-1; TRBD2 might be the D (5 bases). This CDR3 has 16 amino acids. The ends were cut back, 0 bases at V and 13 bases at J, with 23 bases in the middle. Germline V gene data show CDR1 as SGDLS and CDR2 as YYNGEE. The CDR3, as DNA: TGTGCCAGCAGCGTAGAGGAATACGGGGTCGGTTCATCTCAGTTCTTC. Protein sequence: CASSVEEYGVGSSQFF.

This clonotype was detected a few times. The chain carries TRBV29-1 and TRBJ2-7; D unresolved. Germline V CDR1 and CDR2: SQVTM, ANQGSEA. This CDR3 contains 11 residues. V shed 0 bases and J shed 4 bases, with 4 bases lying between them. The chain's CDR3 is CSVEDRYEQYF. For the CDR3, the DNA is TGCAGCGTTGAAGACAGGTACGAGCAGTACTTC.

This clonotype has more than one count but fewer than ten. This chain's CDR3 is CASSQGVAGERGYTF. The CDR3 DNA sequence: TGTGCCAGCAGCCAAGGAGTGGCAGGGGAGAGGGGCTACACCTTC. V gene TRBV3-1 combines with J gene TRBJ1-2, with D perhaps TRBD1 (6 bases). The germline V gene has CDR1 LGHDT and CDR2 YNNKEL (reference sequence). Trimming removed 1 base at V and 8 bases at J, with 17 bases between. CDR3 size: 15 residues.

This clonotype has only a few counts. CDR3 sequence reads: CATSNSGSSYEQYF. CDR3 DNA: TGTGCCACCAGCAACAGCGGGAGCTCCTACGAGCAGTACTTC. The chain links TRBV15 to TRBJ2-7; 8 positions agree with TRBD2. V was pared by 4 bases and J by 0 bases, with 2 bases of the junction left unmatched. Germline V gene lookup returns CDR1 LNHNV and CDR2 YYDKDF (reference sequence). The CDR3 extends over 14 amino acids.

The chain's CDR3 is CASSSHQLLNTGELFF. The CDR3 DNA reads TGTGCCAGCAGTTCCCACCAGCTACTGAACACCGGGGAGCTGTTTTTT. The chain is built from TRBV27 and TRBJ2-2; unclear D gene. V gave up 4 bases and J gave up 1 base, with 13 bases separating them. Looked up from germline, CDR1 is MNHEY and CDR2 is SMNVEV (reference sequence). This CDR3 region has 16 residues.

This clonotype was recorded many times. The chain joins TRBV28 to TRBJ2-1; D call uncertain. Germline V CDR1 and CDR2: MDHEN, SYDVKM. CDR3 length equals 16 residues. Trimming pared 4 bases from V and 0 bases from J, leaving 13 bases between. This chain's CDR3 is CASSSRGRSSYNEQFF. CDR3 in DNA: TGTGCCAGCAGTTCACGTGGACGGAGCTCCTACAATGAGCAGTTCTTC.

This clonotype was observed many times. In nucleotides, the CDR3 is TGTGCCAGCAGCCACAGGGGCGCGGGGCAGCCCCAGCATTTT. It codes for CASSHRGAGQPQHF. J is TRBJ1-5 and V is TRBV3-1; possibly TRBD1 for D (6 bases). V gave up 3 bases and J gave up 7 bases, with 13 bases separating them. Germline CDR1 reads LGHDT; CDR2 reads YNNKEL (reference sequence). The CDR3 has 14 residues.

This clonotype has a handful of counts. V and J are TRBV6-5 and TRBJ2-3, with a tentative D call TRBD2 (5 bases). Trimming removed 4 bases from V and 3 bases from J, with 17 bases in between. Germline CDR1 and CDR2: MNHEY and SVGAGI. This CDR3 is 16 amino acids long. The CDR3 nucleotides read TGTGCCAGCAGTTGGGGTCGTAGCGCACTAACAGATACGCAGTATTTT. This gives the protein CASSWGRSALTDTQYF.

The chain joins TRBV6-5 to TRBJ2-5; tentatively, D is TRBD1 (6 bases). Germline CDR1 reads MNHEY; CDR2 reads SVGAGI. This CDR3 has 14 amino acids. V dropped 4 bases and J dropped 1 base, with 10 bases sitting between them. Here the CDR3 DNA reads TGTGCCAGCAGTTTAGGACAGCTCCAAGAGACCCAGTACTTC. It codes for CASSLGQLQETQYF.

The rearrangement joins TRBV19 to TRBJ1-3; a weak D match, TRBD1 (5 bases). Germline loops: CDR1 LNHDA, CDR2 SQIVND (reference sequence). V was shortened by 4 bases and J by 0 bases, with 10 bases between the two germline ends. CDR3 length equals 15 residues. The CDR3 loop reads CASSRDGYSGNTIYF. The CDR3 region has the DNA TGTGCCAGTAGTAGGGACGGATACTCTGGAAACACCATATATTTT.

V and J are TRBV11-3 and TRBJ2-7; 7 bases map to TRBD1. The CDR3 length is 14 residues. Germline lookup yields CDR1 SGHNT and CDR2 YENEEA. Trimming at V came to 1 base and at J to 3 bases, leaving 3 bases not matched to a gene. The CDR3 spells CASSLAGQNYEQYF. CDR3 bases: TGTGCCAGCAGCTTAGCGGGACAGAACTACGAGCAGTACTTC.

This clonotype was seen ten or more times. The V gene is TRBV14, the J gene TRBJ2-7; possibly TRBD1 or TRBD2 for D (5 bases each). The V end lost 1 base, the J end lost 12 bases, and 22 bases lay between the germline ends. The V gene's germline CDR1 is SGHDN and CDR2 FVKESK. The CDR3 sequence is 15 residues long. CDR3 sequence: CASSQVLNRFGRVYF. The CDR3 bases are TGTGCCAGCAGCCAAGTTTTAAACAGGTTTGGGCGGGTGTACTTC.

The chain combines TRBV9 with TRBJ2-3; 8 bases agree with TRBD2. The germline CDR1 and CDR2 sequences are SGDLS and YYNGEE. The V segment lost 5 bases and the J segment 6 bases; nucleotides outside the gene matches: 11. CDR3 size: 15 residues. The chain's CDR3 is CASSVAAGGVDTQYF. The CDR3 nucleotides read TGTGCCAGCAGTGTGGCCGCGGGGGGCGTGGATACGCAGTATTTT.

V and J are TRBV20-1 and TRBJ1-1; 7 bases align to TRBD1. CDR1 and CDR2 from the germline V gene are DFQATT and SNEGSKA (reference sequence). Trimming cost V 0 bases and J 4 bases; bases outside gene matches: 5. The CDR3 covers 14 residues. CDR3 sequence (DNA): TGCAGTGCTAGAGACTCCGACAGGGCCACTGAAGCTTTCTTT. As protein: CSARDSDRATEAFF.

The CDR3 nucleotides read TGCGCCAGCAGCCTGACCCCGACCTACAATGAGCAGTTCTTC. Its translation: CASSLTPTYNEQFF. The rearrangement links TRBV5-1 to TRBJ2-1, with unresolved D. Trimming took 4 bases from V and 2 from J, leaving 10 bases between them. From germline, CDR1 is SGHRS and CDR2 YFSETQ. This CDR3 region has 14 residues.

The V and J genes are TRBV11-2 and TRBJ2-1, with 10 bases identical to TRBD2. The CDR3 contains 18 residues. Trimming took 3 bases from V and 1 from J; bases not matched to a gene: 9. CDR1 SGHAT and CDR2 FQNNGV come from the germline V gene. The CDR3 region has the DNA TGTGCCAGCAGCTTCCCTAGCGGGAGAGGTGGGTCCTACAATGAGCAGTTCTTC. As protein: CASSFPSGRGGSYNEQFF.

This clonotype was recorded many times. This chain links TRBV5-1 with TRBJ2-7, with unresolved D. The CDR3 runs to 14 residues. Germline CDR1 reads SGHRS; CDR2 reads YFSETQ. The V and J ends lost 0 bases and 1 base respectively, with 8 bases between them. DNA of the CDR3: TGCGCCAGCAGCTTGGGGTATATTTCCTACGAGCAGTACTTC. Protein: CASSLGYISYEQYF.

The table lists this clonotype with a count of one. The CDR3 loop reads CASSLGRGTGYTYEQYF. The CDR3 bases are TGTGCCAGCAGCTTAGGCCGCGGGACAGGGTATACCTACGAGCAGTACTTC. The rearrangement joins TRBV11-2 to TRBJ2-7, with 9 bases aligning to TRBD1. In germline, CDR1 is SGHAT, CDR2 FQNNGV. CDR3 length equals 17 residues. J was trimmed by 2 bases and V by 1 base; bases with no gene match: 9. Full variable domain (remainder filled in from reference TRBV11-2 and TRBJ2-7): EAGVAQSPRYKIIEKRQSVAFWCNPISGHATLYWYQQILGQGPKLLIQFQNNGVVDDSQLPKDRFSAERLKGVDSTLKIQPAKLEDSAVYLCASSLGRGTGYTYEQYFGPGTRLTVT.